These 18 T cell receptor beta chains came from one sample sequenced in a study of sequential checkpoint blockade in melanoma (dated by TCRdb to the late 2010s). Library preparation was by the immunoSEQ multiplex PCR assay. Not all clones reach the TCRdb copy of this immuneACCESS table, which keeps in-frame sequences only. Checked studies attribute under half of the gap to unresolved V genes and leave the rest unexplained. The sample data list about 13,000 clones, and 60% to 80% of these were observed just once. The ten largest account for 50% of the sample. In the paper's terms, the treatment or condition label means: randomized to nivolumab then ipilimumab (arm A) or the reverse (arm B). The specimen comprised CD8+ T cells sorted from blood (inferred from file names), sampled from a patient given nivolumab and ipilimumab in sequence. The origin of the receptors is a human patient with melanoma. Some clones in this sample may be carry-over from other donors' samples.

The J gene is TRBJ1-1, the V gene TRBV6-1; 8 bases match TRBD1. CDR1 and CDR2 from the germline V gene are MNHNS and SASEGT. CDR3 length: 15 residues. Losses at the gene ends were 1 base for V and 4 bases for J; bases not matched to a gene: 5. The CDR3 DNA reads TGTGCCAGCAGTGAAGGGGCAGGGGGCATCACTGAAGCTTTCTTT. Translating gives CASSEGAGGITEAFF.

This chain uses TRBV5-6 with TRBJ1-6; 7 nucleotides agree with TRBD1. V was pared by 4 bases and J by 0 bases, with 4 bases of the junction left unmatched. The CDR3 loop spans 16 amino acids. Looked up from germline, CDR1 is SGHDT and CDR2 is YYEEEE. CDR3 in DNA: TGTGCCAGCAGCGTGACAGGGAGCTCCTATAATTCACCCCTCCACTTT. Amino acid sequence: CASSVTGSSYNSPLHF. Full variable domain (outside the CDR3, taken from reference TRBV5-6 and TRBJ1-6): DAGVTQSPTHLIKTRGQQVTLRCSPKSGHDTVSWYQQALGQGPQFIFQYYEEEERQRGNFPDRFSGHQFPNYSSELNVNALLLGDSALYLCASSVTGSSYNSPLHFGNGTRLTVT.

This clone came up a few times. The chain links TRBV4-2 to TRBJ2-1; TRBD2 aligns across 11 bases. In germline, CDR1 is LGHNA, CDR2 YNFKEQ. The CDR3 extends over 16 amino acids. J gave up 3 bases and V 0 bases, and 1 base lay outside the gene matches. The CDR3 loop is CASSQDTSGGYNEQFF. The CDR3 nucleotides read TGTGCCAGCAGCCAAGATACTAGCGGGGGCTACAATGAGCAGTTCTTC.

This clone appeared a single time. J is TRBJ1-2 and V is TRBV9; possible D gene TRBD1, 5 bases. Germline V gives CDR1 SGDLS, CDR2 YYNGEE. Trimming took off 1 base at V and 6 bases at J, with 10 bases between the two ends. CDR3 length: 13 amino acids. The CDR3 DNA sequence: TGTGCCAGCAGCGTAAGTGGGGCCCATGGCTACACCTTC. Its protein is CASSVSGAHGYTF.

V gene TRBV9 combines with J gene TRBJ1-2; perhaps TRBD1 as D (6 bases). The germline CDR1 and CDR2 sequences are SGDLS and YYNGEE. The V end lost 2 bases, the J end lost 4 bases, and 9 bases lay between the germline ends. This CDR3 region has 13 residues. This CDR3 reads CASSVTQGYGYTF. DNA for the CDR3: TGTGCCAGCAGCGTGACACAGGGCTATGGCTACACCTTC.

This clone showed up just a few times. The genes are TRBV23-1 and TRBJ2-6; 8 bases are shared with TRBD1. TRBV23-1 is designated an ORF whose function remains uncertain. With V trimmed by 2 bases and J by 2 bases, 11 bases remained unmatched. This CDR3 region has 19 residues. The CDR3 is CASSQTSDRDTTGANVLTF. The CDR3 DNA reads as TGCGCCAGCAGTCAAACCTCGGACAGGGATACGACTGGGGCCAACGTCCTGACTTTC.

CDR3 DNA sequence: TGCGCCAGCAGCTTGAGGCAGGGGCAGACCCCCTACGAGCAGTACTTC. Translation: CASSLRQGQTPYEQYF. The chain carries TRBV5-1 and TRBJ2-7, with D possibly matching TRBD1 (6 bases). The V and J ends lost 1 base and 2 bases respectively, with 16 bases between them. CDR1 is SGHRS, CDR2 YFSETQ, per germline. CDR3 length equals 16 residues.

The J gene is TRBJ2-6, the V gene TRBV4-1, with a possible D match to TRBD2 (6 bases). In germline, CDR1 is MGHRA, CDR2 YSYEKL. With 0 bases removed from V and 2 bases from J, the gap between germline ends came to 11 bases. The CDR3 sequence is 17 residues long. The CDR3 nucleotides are TGCGCCAGCAGCCAAGATTTGCGGGGCGCTGGGGCCAACGTCCTGACTTTC. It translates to CASSQDLRGAGANVLTF.

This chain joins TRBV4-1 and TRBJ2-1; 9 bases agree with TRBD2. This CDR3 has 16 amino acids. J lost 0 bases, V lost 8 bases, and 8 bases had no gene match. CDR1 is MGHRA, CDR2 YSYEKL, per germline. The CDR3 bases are TGCGCCAGCGGCCGAGCGGGGGGCAGCTCCTACAATGAGCAGTTCTTC. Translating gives CASGRAGGSSYNEQFF.

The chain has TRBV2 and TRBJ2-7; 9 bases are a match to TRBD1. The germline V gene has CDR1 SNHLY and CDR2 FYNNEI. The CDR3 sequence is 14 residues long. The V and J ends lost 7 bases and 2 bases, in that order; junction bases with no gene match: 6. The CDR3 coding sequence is TGTGCCAGCATGACGGGACAGGGAGCCTACGAGCAGTACTTC. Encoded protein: CASMTGQGAYEQYF.

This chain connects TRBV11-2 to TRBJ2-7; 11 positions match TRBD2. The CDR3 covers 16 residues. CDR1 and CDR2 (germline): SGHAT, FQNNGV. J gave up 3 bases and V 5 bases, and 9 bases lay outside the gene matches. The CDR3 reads CASSGSSGGPHYEQYF. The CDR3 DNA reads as TGTGCCAGCAGCGGATCTAGCGGGGGGCCTCACTACGAGCAGTACTTC.

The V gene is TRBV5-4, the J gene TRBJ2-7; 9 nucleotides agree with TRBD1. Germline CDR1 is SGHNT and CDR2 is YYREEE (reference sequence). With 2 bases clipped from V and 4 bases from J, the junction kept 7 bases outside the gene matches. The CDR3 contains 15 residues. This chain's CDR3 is CASSFPGTGIYEQYF. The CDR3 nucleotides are TGTGCCAGCAGCTTTCCGGGGACAGGGATTTACGAGCAGTACTTC.

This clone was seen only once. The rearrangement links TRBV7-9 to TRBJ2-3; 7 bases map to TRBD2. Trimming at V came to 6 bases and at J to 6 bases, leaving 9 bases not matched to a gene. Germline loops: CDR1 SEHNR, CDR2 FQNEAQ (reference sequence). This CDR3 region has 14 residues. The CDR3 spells CASRTSRGSDTQYF. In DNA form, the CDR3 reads TGTGCCAGCAGGACTTCCCGCGGGAGCGATACGCAGTATTTT.

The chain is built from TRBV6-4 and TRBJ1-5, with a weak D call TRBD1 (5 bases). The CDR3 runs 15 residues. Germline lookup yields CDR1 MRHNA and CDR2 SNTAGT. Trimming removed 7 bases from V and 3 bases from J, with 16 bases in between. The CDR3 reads CASTPWGLDNQPQHF. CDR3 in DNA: TGTGCCAGCACTCCGTGGGGCCTCGACAATCAGCCCCAGCATTTT.

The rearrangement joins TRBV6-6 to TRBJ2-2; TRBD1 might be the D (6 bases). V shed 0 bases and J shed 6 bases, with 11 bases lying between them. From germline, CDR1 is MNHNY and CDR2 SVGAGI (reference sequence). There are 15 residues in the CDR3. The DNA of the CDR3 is TGTGCCAGCAGTTACTCGAAACAGGGATCCGGGGAGCTGTTTTTT. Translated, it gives CASSYSKQGSGELFF.

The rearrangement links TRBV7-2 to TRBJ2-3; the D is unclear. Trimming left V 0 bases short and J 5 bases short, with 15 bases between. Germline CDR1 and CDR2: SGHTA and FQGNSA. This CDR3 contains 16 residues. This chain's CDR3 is CASSLARQTSRDTQYF. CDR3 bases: TGTGCCAGCAGCTTAGCCCGACAAACGTCGCGAGATACGCAGTATTTT.

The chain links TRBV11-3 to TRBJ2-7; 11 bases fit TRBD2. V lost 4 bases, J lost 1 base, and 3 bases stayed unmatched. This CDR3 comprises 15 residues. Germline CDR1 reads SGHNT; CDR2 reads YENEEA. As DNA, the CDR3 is TGTGCCAGCAGCTCGACTAGCGGGGCATCCTACGAGCAGTACTTC. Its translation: CASSSTSGASYEQYF.

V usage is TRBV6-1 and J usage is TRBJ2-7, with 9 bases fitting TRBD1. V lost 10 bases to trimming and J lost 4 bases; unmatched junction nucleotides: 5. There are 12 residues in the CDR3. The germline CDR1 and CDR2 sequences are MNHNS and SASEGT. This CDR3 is CATPGQGYEQYF. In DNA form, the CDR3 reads TGTGCCACTCCGGGACAGGGTTACGAGCAGTACTTC.